Reported below is one T cell receptor beta chain. Its antigen remains unidentified. This entry is derived from a study of T cells in narcolepsy. Notes on the study in general: HCRT-specific and TRIB2-specific autoreactive clonotypes appeared among same-patient CSF and blood CD4+ clonotypes.

Data came from immunoSEQ multiplex PCR; TCRdb stores just in-frame clones and leaves some out. The sample carries tens of thousands of clones, roughly four fifths recorded once. The J segment lost 1 base and the V segment lost 7 bases, leaving 23 bases of the junction unmatched. The CDR3 contains 19 residues. Per the germline V gene, CDR1 is SQVTM and CDR2 is ANQGSEA. The chain uses TRBV29-1 and TRBJ1-1, with TRBD1 identical over 8 bases. The sequenced material came from CD45RA- memory CD4+ T cells from PBMCs. The receptor comes from a human donor with narcolepsy. The CDR3 DNA follows: TGCAGCGGGTCGGTCCCCCATAATTCCCGACAGGGGCCGAACACTGAAGCTTTCTTT. Translating gives CSGSVPHNSRQGPNTEAFF.